At least ten counts were recorded for the clone carrying this TCR beta chain. V lost 11 bases to trimming and J lost 7 bases, with 20 bases between them. This CDR3 has 13 residues. For repertoire sequencing, the TCR beta CDR3 regions were amplified from RNA transcripts. RT-PCR in the first round used HTBI primers; a second-round multiplex PCR followed. One entry per CDR3 protein results from TCRdb running MiXCR on the multiplex PCR reads. This sample has about 390,000 distinct CDR3 sequences, with about 16% found just once. The data belong to a study of Graves' ophthalmopathy and Graves' hyperthyroidism.

V is TRBV12-3 or TRBV12-4 and J is TRBJ1-2; TRBD1 is a possible D gene (6 bases). The TCR originated in a woman aged 18-29 years with stable Graves' hyperthyroidism. Sequencing used peripheral blood. The CDR3 loop reads CAPGWGPGCGYTF. The CDR3 coding sequence is TGTGCCCCCGGTTGGGGGCCGGGGTGTGGCTACACCTTC.